This is a list of T cell receptor beta chains from one sample in a study of cytomegalovirus exposure and HLA in healthy donors. The assay was immunoSEQ multiplex PCR, and TCRdb's table has in-frame clones only and misses some. The table records 300,000 or so clones, 84% of them present only once. The source material was PBMCs. Receptors originate from a woman aged 35 to 49 in good health and CMV-seropositive. The CDR3 runs from the conserved cysteine through the conserved F or W. The order of the fields is CDR3 DNA, CDR3 protein, clone size, V gene, J gene, D gene, CDR3 length. A D gene is named only where the DNA matches it firmly. The size of a clone is reported for some rows only, either as once, few or many, or as a class for expanded clones.

DNA: TGTGCCTGGAGTACTAGCGGGTGGGTCGATGAGCAGTTCTTC
CDR3: CAWSTSGWVDEQFF
size: NA
V: TRBV30
J: TRBJ2-1
D: TRBD2
length: 14

DNA: TGTGCCAGCAGCGTAGGCGCGGGAGGCAACAATGAGCAGTTCTTC
CDR3: CASSVGAGGNNEQFF
size: NA
V: TRBV9
J: TRBJ2-1
D: TRBD2
length: 15

DNA: TGTGCCAGCAGTGAATATACAGGGCGGACCTCGGGAAACACCATATATTTT
CDR3: CASSEYTGRTSGNTIYF
size: NA
V: TRBV6-1
J: TRBJ1-3
D: NA
length: 17

DNA: TGTGCCAGCAGCTCCGTGGGGGCCCCCTCTGGAAACACCATATATTTT
CDR3: CASSSVGAPSGNTIYF
size: NA
V: TRBV7-2
J: TRBJ1-3
D: NA
length: 16

DNA: TGTGCCAGCAGTGAATTAGGGGGAATGCAGCCCCAGCATTTT
CDR3: CASSELGGMQPQHF
size: NA
V: TRBV2
J: TRBJ1-5
D: NA
length: 14

DNA: TGTGCCAGCACCCTGGCGGGGGCAAGCTATGGCTACACCTTC
CDR3: CASTLAGASYGYTF
size: NA
V: TRBV7-2
J: TRBJ1-2
D: NA
length: 14

DNA: TGTGCCAGCAGCCAGGGACAGGGCGTGAACACTGAAGCTTTCTTT
CDR3: CASSQGQGVNTEAFF
size: few
V: TRBV9
J: TRBJ1-1
D: TRBD1
length: 15

DNA: TGTGCCAGCAGCTCGGCCGGGACACAGATCAATCAGCCCCAGCATTTT
CDR3: CASSSAGTQINQPQHF
size: NA
V: TRBV7-2
J: TRBJ1-5
D: NA
length: 16

DNA: TGTGCCAGCTCACCGACGGGAACGAGTTACGAGCAGTACTTC
CDR3: CASSPTGTSYEQYF
size: NA
V: TRBV18
J: TRBJ2-7
D: NA
length: 14

DNA: TGTGCCAGCAGTTTAGGGCGGGCCGGGGAGCTGTTTTTT
CDR3: CASSLGRAGELFF
size: NA
V: TRBV28
J: TRBJ2-2
D: NA
length: 13

DNA: TGCAGCGTTGAGGACAGGGACTATGGCTACACCTTC
CDR3: CSVEDRDYGYTF
size: NA
V: TRBV29-1
J: TRBJ1-2
D: TRBD1
length: 12

DNA: TGTGCCAGCAGCTTAGGCTTAAAGGCTAGCGGGATAGAGACCCAGTACTTC
CDR3: CASSLGLKASGIETQYF
size: NA
V: TRBV11-3
J: TRBJ2-5
D: TRBD2
length: 17

DNA: TGTGCCAGCAGTTCCCCGCTTTCGGGAGGGGGCGCTTCCTACGAGCAGTACTTC
CDR3: CASSSPLSGGGASYEQYF
size: NA
V: TRBV28
J: TRBJ2-7
D: NA
length: 18

DNA: TGTGCCACCAGCAGAGCCCCAAGGACAGGAGAAAATGAAAAACTGTTTTTT
CDR3: CATSRAPRTGENEKLFF
size: NA
V: TRBV15
J: TRBJ1-4
D: TRBD1
length: 17

DNA: TGTGCCAGCAGCCCTTCTAGCGGGAATCACTTTTTCGATGAGCAGTTCTTC
CDR3: CASSPSSGNHFFDEQFF
size: NA
V: TRBV9
J: TRBJ2-1
D: TRBD2
length: 17